Sequencing of this T cell receptor beta chain was carried out in a study of Graves' ophthalmopathy and Graves' hyperthyroidism. The sample holds many counts of this clonotype. Its target is not known. This CDR3 has 16 amino acids. Germline V gene data show CDR1 as SGHAT and CDR2 as FQNNGV. Trimming shortened V by 1 base and J by 0 bases, and 13 bases separated the two germline ends. Beta-chain TCR CDR3 regions were amplified from RNA transcripts. First-round RT-PCR used HTBI primers; second-round multiplex PCR followed. TCRdb fed the multiplex PCR reads into MiXCR, producing one record per CDR3 protein. The sample includes about 550,000 distinct CDR3 sequences, less than 45% of them seen just once. Findings and caveats of the study: Both an approximately 71% sensitivity and a roughly 75% specificity characterized the model's predictions of ophthalmopathy progression.

The TCR originated in an adult man with Graves' hyperthyroidism. Specimen: peripheral blood or thyroid tissue (not recorded which). V gene TRBV11-2 combines with J gene TRBJ2-7; D is perhaps TRBD1 (5 bases). The CDR3 bases are TGTGCCAGCAGCTTAGGAACAGGTGGTCCCTCCTACGAGCAGTACTTC. It codes for CASSLGTGGPSYEQYF.